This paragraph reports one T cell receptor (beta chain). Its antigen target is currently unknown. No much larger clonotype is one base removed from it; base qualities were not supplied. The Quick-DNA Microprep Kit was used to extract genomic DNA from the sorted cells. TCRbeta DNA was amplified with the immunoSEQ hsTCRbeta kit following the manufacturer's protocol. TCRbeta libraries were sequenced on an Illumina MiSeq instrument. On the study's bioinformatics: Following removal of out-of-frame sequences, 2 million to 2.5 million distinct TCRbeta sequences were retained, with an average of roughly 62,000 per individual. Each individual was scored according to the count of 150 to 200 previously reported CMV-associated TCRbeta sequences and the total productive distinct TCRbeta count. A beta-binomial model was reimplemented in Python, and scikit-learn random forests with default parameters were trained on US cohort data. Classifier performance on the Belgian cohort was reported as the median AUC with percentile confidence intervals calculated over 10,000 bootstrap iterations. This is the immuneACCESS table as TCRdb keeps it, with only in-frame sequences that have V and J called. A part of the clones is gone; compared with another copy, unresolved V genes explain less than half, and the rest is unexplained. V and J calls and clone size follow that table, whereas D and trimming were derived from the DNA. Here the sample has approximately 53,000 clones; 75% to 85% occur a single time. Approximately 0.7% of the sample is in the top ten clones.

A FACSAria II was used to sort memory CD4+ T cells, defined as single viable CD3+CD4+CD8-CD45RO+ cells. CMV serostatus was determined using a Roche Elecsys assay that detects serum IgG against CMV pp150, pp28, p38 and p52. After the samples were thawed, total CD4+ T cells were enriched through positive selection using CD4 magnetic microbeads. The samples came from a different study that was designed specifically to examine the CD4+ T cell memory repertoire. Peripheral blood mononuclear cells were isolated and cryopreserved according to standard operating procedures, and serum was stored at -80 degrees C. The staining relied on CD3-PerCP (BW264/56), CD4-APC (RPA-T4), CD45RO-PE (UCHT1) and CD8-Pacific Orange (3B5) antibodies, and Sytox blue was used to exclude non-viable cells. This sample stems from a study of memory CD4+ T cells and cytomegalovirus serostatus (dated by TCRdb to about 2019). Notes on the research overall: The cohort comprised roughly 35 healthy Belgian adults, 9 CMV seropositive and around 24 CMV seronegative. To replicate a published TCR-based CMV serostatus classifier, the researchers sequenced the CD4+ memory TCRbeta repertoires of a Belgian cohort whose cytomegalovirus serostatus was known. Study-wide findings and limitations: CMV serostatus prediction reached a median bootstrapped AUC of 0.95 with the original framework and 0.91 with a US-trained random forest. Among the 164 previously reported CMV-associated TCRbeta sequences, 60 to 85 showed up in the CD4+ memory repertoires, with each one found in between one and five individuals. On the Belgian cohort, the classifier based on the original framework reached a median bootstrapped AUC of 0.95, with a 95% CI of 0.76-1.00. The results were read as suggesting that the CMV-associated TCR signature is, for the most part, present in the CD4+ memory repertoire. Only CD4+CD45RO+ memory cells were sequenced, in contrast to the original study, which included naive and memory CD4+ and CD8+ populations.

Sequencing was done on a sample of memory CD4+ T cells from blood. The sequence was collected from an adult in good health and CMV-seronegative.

The sequence in DNA is TGTGCCAGCAACTTTGCTTCGGCGTACAATGAGCAGTTCTTC. This encodes CASNFASAYNEQFF. The chain is made from TRBV27 and TRBJ2-1; a confident D gene designation cannot be given. Its CDR3 holds 14 amino acids, cysteine through phenylalanine. CDR3 DNA only is kept here, 42 bases in frame from base 1. The germline ends are 14 bases apart after V is trimmed by 7 bases and J by 4 bases. Looking up the germline V gene (reference sequence) yields CDR1 MNHEY and CDR2 SMNVEV.